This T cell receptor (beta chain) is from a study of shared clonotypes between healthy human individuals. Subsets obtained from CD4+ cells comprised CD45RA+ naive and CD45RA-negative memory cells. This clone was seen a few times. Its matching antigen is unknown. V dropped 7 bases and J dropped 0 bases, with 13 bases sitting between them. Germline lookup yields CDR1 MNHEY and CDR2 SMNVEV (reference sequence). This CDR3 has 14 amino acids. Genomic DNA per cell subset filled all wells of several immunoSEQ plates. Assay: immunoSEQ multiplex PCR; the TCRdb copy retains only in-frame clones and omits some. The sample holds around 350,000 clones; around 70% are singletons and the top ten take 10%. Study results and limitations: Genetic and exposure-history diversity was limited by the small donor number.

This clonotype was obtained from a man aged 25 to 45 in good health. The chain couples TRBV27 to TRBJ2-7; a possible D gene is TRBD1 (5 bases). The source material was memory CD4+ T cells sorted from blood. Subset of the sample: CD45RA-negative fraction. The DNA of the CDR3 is TGTGCCAGCACAGTGGGGCCTAGCTCCTACGAGCAGTACTTC. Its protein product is CASTVGPSSYEQYF.